Following are 8 T cell receptor beta chains from one sample sequenced in a study of Tregs in tolerant kidney transplant recipients. Generated by immunoSEQ multiplex PCR, the TCRdb table keeps only in-frame clones and is missing some. The sample shows under 95,000 clones, less than 95% of them seen only once. The sample in question was Tregs from blood, obtained before the transplant. The receptors were gathered from a human donor who received a combined kidney and bone marrow transplant.

The chain couples TRBV28 to TRBJ2-5; weak D call: TRBD1 (5 bases). Trimming took 2 bases from V and 3 from J, leaving 10 bases between them. Germline CDR1 is MDHEN and CDR2 is SYDVKM. This CDR3 has 14 amino acids. The CDR3 DNA follows: TGTGCCAGCAGTTTACCACAGGTAGAAGAGACCCAGTACTTC. Amino acids: CASSLPQVEETQYF.

This rearrangement joins TRBV11-2 to TRBJ2-2; D possibly corresponds to TRBD2 (5 bases). This CDR3 has 15 amino acids. Germline V gives CDR1 SGHAT, CDR2 FQNNGV. Trimming stripped 3 bases from V and 2 bases from J, with 10 bases between. The CDR3 reads CASSLTGINTGELFF. The CDR3 nucleotides are TGTGCCAGCAGCTTGACCGGGATTAACACCGGGGAGCTGTTTTTT. The full variable domain, its missing parts supplied by reference TRBV11-2 and TRBJ2-2, is EAGVAQSPRYKIIEKRQSVAFWCNPISGHATLYWYQQILGQGPKLLIQFQNNGVVDDSQLPKDRFSAERLKGVDSTLKIQPAKLEDSAVYLCASSLTGINTGELFFGEGSRLTVL.

V gene TRBV4-2 combines with J gene TRBJ1-2; D possibly corresponds to TRBD1 (6 bases). The CDR3 is 19 amino acids. The V gene's germline CDR1 is LGHNA and CDR2 YNFKEQ. With 0 bases removed from V and 1 base from J, the gap between germline ends came to 21 bases. The CDR3 loop is CASSQDEVGTGTSNYGYTF. The CDR3 region has the DNA TGTGCCAGCAGCCAAGATGAAGTTGGCACAGGGACTAGTAACTATGGCTACACCTTC.

As DNA, the CDR3 is TGTGCCAGCAGAATGGGACAGGGGGTTTGGGGCTACACCTTC. Its protein product is CASRMGQGVWGYTF. The chain employs TRBV28 and TRBJ1-2; 11 positions agree with TRBD1. V lost 6 bases, J lost 8 bases, and 8 bases stayed unmatched. CDR3 length: 14 amino acids. CDR1 is MDHEN and CDR2 is SYDVKM in the germline V gene.

The V gene is TRBV28, the J gene TRBJ2-7, with 7 bases aligning to TRBD1. Germline V gene data show CDR1 as MDHEN and CDR2 as SYDVKM. Unmatched junction bases numbered 12, after V lost 2 bases and J lost 5 bases. The CDR3 consists of 16 residues. CDR3: CASSLPLQGSGHEQYF. Here the CDR3 DNA reads TGTGCCAGCAGTTTACCGTTACAGGGGAGTGGCCACGAGCAGTACTTC.

The chain recombines TRBV19 with TRBJ1-5; TRBD1 is a possible D gene (5 bases). CDR1 is LNHDA, CDR2 SQIVND, per germline (reference sequence). Trimming pared 3 bases from V and 2 bases from J, leaving 11 bases between. The CDR3 covers 15 residues. The CDR3 protein is CASSIETRGNQPQHF. CDR3 bases: TGTGCCAGTAGTATTGAAACCAGGGGCAATCAGCCCCAGCATTTT.

A word on this clone: Compared with germline, one end of the junction differs, possibly owing to a read error. V gene TRBV30 combines with J gene TRBJ2-7, with D maybe TRBD2 (6 bases). CDR1 is GTSNPN and CDR2 is SVGIG in the germline V gene (reference sequence). The CDR3 loop spans 13 amino acids. The CDR3 region is CAWSGRGLPARRF. As DNA, the CDR3 is TGTGCCTGGAGTGGGCGGGGACTCCCGGCGAGAAGGTTC.

This chain uses TRBV11-1 with TRBJ2-7; TRBD1 might be the D (5 bases). Germline V gives CDR1 SGHAT, CDR2 FQDESV (reference sequence). This CDR3 has 13 amino acids. V gave up 8 bases and J gave up 4 bases, with 15 bases separating them. This chain's CDR3 is CASGQGTWYEQYF. CDR3 DNA: TGTGCCAGCGGCCAGGGAACTTGGTACGAGCAGTACTTC.